The rows below give T cell receptor beta chains drawn from one sample of a study of technical replicates of blood from a handful of donors. Libraries were prepared by immunoSEQ multiplex PCR; TCRdb keeps only in-frame clonotypes and omits some of them. The sample holds about 88,000 clones; 85% to 95% are singletons and the top ten take about 0.24%. The sample was T cells isolated from PBMCs. All receptors come from a human donor in good health. Each CDR3 is given with its conserved first and last residue. The D gene is left open where the match is weak. Size values are once, few and many counts, or a class for expanded clones, and some rows have none.

J: TRBJ2-1; size: -; V: TRBV7-9; D: TRBD2; CDR3: CASSLGTSGMDEQFF; DNA: TGTGCCAGCAGCTTAGGGACTAGCGGGATGGATGAGCAGTTCTTC
J: TRBJ1-2; size: -; V: TRBV29-1; D: -; CDR3: CSVGDIYGYTF; DNA: TGCAGCGTTGGGGACATTTATGGCTACACCTTC
J: TRBJ2-3; size: -; V: TRBV2; D: -; CDR3: CASSEYARFGQSDTQYF; DNA: TGTGCCAGCAGTGAATACGCCAGATTTGGACAGTCAGATACGCAGTATTTT
J: TRBJ1-5; size: -; V: TRBV7-8; D: -; CDR3: CASSLGTGIRNQPQHF; DNA: TGTGCCAGCAGCTTGGGAACAGGGATACGCAATCAGCCCCAGCATTTT
J: TRBJ2-2; size: once; V: TRBV7-8; D: -; CDR3: CASSSEGGGTVTGELFF; DNA: TGTGCCAGCAGCTCTGAGGGCGGCGGGACCGTCACCGGGGAGCTGTTTTTT
J: TRBJ2-7; size: -; V: TRBV6-5; D: TRBD2; CDR3: CATSGLAGAGGEQYF; DNA: TGTGCCACCAGCGGACTAGCGGGAGCTGGAGGCGAGCAGTACTTC
J: TRBJ1-3; size: -; V: TRBV2; D: TRBD1; CDR3: CASSFPEGQGGNTIYF; DNA: TGTGCCAGCAGTTTCCCAGAGGGACAGGGGGGAAACACCATATATTTT
J: TRBJ2-7; size: -; V: TRBV28; D: TRBD2; CDR3: CASTAAGGSSYEQYF; DNA: TGTGCCAGCACCGCGGCGGGCGGGAGCTCCTACGAGCAGTACTTC
J: TRBJ1-5; size: -; V: TRBV7-9; D: -; CDR3: CASSLEGFGNQPQHF; DNA: TGTGCCAGCAGCTTGGAGGGGTTTGGCAATCAGCCCCAGCATTTT
J: TRBJ2-3; size: -; V: TRBV19; D: TRBD2; CDR3: CASKNGRWTDTQYF; DNA: TGTGCCAGTAAAAACGGGAGGTGGACAGATACGCAGTATTTT
J: TRBJ2-7; size: -; V: TRBV11-2; D: -; CDR3: CASSLSGYGGYEQYF; DNA: TGTGCCAGCAGCTTATCAGGGTACGGGGGATACGAGCAGTACTTC
J: TRBJ2-7; size: -; V: TRBV5-6; D: TRBD1; CDR3: CASSTTSGTGGAPGEQYF; DNA: TGTGCCAGCAGCACTACCTCCGGGACAGGGGGCGCCCCGGGTGAGCAGTACTTC
J: TRBJ2-7; size: once; V: TRBV6-5; D: TRBD1; CDR3: CASSTSTGWRYEQYF; DNA: TGTGCCAGCAGTACCTCGACAGGGTGGCGGTACGAGCAGTACTTC
J: TRBJ2-2; size: -; V: TRBV7-8; D: -; CDR3: CASSLVGGNTGELFF; DNA: TGTGCCAGCAGCTTAGTCGGGGGGAACACCGGGGAGCTGTTTTTT
J: TRBJ1-3; size: -; V: TRBV5-6; D: TRBD1; CDR3: CASSYPTGVGGGSGNTIYF; DNA: TGTGCCAGCAGCTACCCGACAGGGGTTGGAGGGGGGTCTGGAAACACCATATATTTT
J: TRBJ2-1; size: -; V: TRBV14; D: -; CDR3: CASSQDRGNEQFF; DNA: TGTGCCAGCAGCCAGGACCGGGGCAATGAGCAGTTCTTC
J: TRBJ2-7; size: -; V: TRBV30; D: -; CDR3: CAWIGPSTDVTYEQYF; DNA: TGTGCCTGGATCGGGCCTTCGACAGACGTAACCTACGAGCAGTACTTC
J: TRBJ2-3; size: -; V: TRBV5-8; D: TRBD2; CDR3: CASRTLAGITDTQYF; DNA: TGTGCCAGCAGGACACTAGCGGGGATCACAGATACGCAGTATTTT
J: TRBJ1-2; size: once; V: TRBV27; D: -; CDR3: CASRPAGGNYGYTF; DNA: TGTGCCAGCAGACCTGCCGGGGGGAACTATGGCTACACCTTC
J: TRBJ2-7; size: -; V: TRBV18; D: TRBD2; CDR3: CASSPVPSTSGGDVQYF; DNA: TGTGCCAGCTCACCAGTACCTTCGACTAGCGGGGGGGATGTGCAGTACTTC